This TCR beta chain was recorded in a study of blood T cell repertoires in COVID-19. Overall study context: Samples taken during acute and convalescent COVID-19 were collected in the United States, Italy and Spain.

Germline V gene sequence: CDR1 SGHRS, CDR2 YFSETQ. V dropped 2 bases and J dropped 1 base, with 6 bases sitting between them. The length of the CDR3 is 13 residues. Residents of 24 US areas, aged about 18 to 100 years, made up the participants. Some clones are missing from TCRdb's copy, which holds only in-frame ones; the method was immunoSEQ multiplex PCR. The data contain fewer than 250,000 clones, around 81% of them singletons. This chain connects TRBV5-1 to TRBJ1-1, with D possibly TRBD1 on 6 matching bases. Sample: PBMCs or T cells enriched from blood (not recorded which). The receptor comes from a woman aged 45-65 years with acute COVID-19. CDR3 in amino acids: CASSLQGNTEAFF. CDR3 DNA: TGCGCCAGCAGCTTACAGGGGAACACTGAAGCTTTCTTT.